Sequencing of this TCR beta chain was carried out in a study of cytomegalovirus exposure and HLA in healthy donors. Primers included in the PCR were 60 Vbeta and 13 Jbeta primers. Sequenced by immunoSEQ multiplex PCR; TCRdb stores in-frame clones only, minus some. The table lists over 110,000 clones, 82% of them singletons. This clone showed up just once. Antigen: not known. General observations from the study: A few chains tied to CMV proved CMV antigen-specific in vitro.

Trimming pared 3 bases from V and 6 bases from J, leaving 11 bases between. The CDR3 sequence is 14 residues long. Germline V CDR1 and CDR2: LNHDA, SQIVND (reference sequence). This clonotype was sampled from a male donor in good health and CMV-seronegative. The rearrangement uses TRBV19 and TRBJ2-2; a possible D gene is TRBD2 (6 bases). Specimen: PBMCs. The CDR3 region is CASSIAGPSGELFF. The CDR3 DNA sequence: TGTGCCAGTAGTATCGCGGGACCCTCCGGGGAGCTGTTTTTT.